The next 24 T cell receptor beta chains were all read from a single sample in a study of T-cell reconstitution after alpha-beta-depleted transplantation in children. Unique molecular identifiers featured in how the TCRbeta library was prepared. TCRdb re-derived calls from the PCR reads in MiXCR, one entry per CDR3 protein. The data hold 600,000 to 700,000 distinct CDR3 sequences, with about 15% observed a single time. The specimen comprised PBMCs from the stem cell graft donor, sampled from the stem cell graft. These receptor sequences come from a human donor who donated a stem cell graft to a child with acute myeloid leukemia.

This clonotype has ten or more counts. The chain joins TRBV12-3 or TRBV12-4 to TRBJ1-2, with D unresolved. This CDR3 comprises 11 residues. Trimming removed 8 bases at V and 0 bases at J, with 4 bases between. CDR3 in DNA: TGTGCCAGCCAAACTAACTATGGCTACACCTTC. Protein product: CASQTNYGYTF.

In nucleotides, the CDR3 is TGTGCCAGCAGCTTAATAAGGTCGAAACGAGATACGCAGTATTTT. It yields the protein CASSLIRSKRDTQYF. The V and J genes are TRBV7-3 and TRBJ2-3; D is unclear. The V and J ends lost 1 base and 5 bases respectively, with 13 bases between them. From germline, CDR1 is SGHTA and CDR2 FQGTGA. The CDR3 contains 15 residues. The full variable domain, in which reference TRBV7-3 and TRBJ2-3 provide the parts outside the CDR3, is GAGVSQTPSNKVTEKGKYVELRCDPISGHTALYWYRQSLGQGPEFLIYFQGTGAADDSGLPNDRFFAVRPEGSVSTLKIQRTERGDSAVYLCASSLIRSKRDTQYFGPGTRLTVL.

V usage is TRBV20-1 and J usage is TRBJ1-3; D gene unclear. Germline values: CDR1 DFQATT, CDR2 SNEGSKA (reference sequence). The V and J ends lost 0 bases and 4 bases respectively, with 13 bases between them. This CDR3 region has 15 residues. CDR3 sequence (DNA): TGCAGTGCTAGAGATCCTGAAGGGCGGGGAAACACCATATATTTT. It codes for CSARDPEGRGNTIYF.

This clonotype was observed many times. The rearrangement links TRBV20-1 to TRBJ2-1, with 15 bases identical to TRBD2. From germline, CDR1 is DFQATT and CDR2 SNEGSKA (reference sequence). This CDR3 has 16 residues. J gave up 3 bases and V 5 bases, and 5 bases lay outside the gene matches. CDR3 sequence: CSARTSGGVNYNEQFF. The CDR3 DNA follows: TGCAGTGCTCGGACTAGCGGGGGGGTTAACTACAATGAGCAGTTCTTC.

In regard to this clonotype: Given a much more abundant clone one base away, this may be a read error. The DNA for the CDR3 is TGTGCCACCAGCAGTAGGGGCAGCTCCTACGAGCAGTACGTC. Its protein is CATSSRGSSYEQYV. V and J are TRBV15 and TRBJ2-7; D perhaps matches TRBD1 (5 bases). Trimming took off 3 bases at V and 0 bases at J, with 9 bases between the two ends. The germline gives CDR1 LNHNV, CDR2 YYDKDF (reference sequence). This CDR3 comprises 14 residues.

This clonotype showed up just a few times. The DNA for the CDR3 is TGTGCCAGCAGCGCCCTCCCGGCGGCTGGAAACACCATATATTTT. Translation gives CASSALPAAGNTIYF. The chain has TRBV7-2 and TRBJ1-3; the D is unclear. The CDR3 loop spans 15 amino acids. V lost 5 bases, J lost 2 bases, and 13 bases lay in between. Per the germline V gene, CDR1 is SGHTA and CDR2 is FQGNSA.

The sample holds many counts of this clonotype. The chain employs TRBV20-1 and TRBJ2-2, with D uncertain. V gave up 1 base and J gave up 4 bases, with 13 bases separating them. This CDR3 contains 15 residues. Germline V gene sequence: CDR1 DFQATT, CDR2 SNEGSKA (reference sequence). The CDR3 nucleotides are TGCAGTGCTAGAGTTTCACCCACGGGCACCGGGGAGCTGTTTTTT. Protein: CSARVSPTGTGELFF.

The chain joins TRBV7-7 to TRBJ2-1, with 7 bases fitting TRBD1. Germline V gene lookup returns CDR1 SSHAT and CDR2 FNYEAQ (reference sequence). V lost 5 bases, J lost 7 bases, and 8 bases stayed unmatched. The length of the CDR3 is 14 residues. CDR3 sequence (DNA): TGTGCCAGCAGCCCAACCAGGGGGTCGAATGAGCAGTTCTTC. Its translation is CASSPTRGSNEQFF.

In this sample, this clonotype turned up many times. The V call is TRBV20-1, the J call TRBJ1-2, with a weak D call TRBD1 (6 bases). This CDR3 is built from 15 residues. CDR1 is DFQATT and CDR2 is SNEGSKA in the germline V gene (reference sequence). V was clipped by 6 bases and J by 4 bases, with 21 bases between them. The CDR3 nucleotides are TGCAGTGCCCTCACCGGGACACACAACCTCTATGGCTACACCTTC. Translation: CSALTGTHNLYGYTF.

There are many counts of this clonotype. The chain is built from TRBV20-1 and TRBJ1-2; tentatively, D is TRBD1 (6 bases). V was clipped by 6 bases and J by 0 bases, with 14 bases between them. The germline V gene has CDR1 DFQATT and CDR2 SNEGSKA (reference sequence). CDR3 length: 14 residues. In DNA, the CDR3 is TGCAGTGCGCCGACCCGGACAGCTAACTATGGCTACACCTTC. This sequence encodes CSAPTRTANYGYTF.

The chain links TRBV7-9 to TRBJ2-2; 10 bases fit TRBD2. V shed 4 bases and J 3 bases; nucleotides not matched to a gene: 5. Germline loops: CDR1 SEHNR, CDR2 FQNEAQ (reference sequence). This CDR3 contains 16 residues. DNA for the CDR3: TGTGCCAGCAGCTCGACTAGCGGGCGTCACACCGGGGAGCTGTTTTTT. Amino acid sequence: CASSSTSGRHTGELFF.

The chain has TRBV7-9 and TRBJ1-1, with 8 bases matching TRBD1. Trimming took 5 bases from V and 1 from J; bases not matched to a gene: 12. In germline, CDR1 is SEHNR, CDR2 FQNEAQ (reference sequence). The CDR3 has 17 residues. Written as DNA, the CDR3 is TGTGCCAGCAGCCACGACAGGGGTGGCCCGAGGAACACTGAAGCTTTCTTT. This translates into CASSHDRGGPRNTEAFF.

This clonotype occurred many times. The chain recombines TRBV5-6 with TRBJ2-5, with D perhaps matching TRBD2 (6 bases). The germline CDR1 and CDR2 sequences are SGHDT and YYEEEE. Trimming stripped 4 bases from V and 2 bases from J, with 12 bases between. The CDR3 has 14 amino acids. The CDR3 nucleotides read TGTGCCAGCAGCGATTATAGCGGTCAAGAGACCCAGTACTTC. This translates into CASSDYSGQETQYF.

Points on this clonotype: This may be a read error: a much more frequent sequence differs by one nucleotide. No conserved phenylalanine or tryptophan is present at the end of the CDR3, so a read error is the likely explanation. The rearrangement joins TRBV9 to TRBJ2-3, with 7 bases identical to TRBD1. The CDR3 consists of 16 residues. V gave up 2 bases and J gave up 6 bases; unmatched junction bases: 12. Germline CDR1 is SGDLS and CDR2 is YYNGEE. The CDR3 protein is CASSVERGGAADTQYS. CDR3 DNA: TGTGCCAGCAGCGTCGAACGAGGGGGCGCAGCTGATACGCAGTATTCT.

The chain has TRBV3-1 and TRBJ1-6; tentatively, D is TRBD1 (5 bases). The CDR3 runs 14 residues. The germline V gene has CDR1 LGHDT and CDR2 YNNKEL (reference sequence). Trimming left V 0 bases short and J 9 bases short, with 9 bases between. CDR3 DNA sequence: TGTGCCAGCAGCCAAGATCAAAGGGGTTCACCCCTCCACTTT. Translation: CASSQDQRGSPLHF.

This clonotype was seen a handful of times. The chain links TRBV4-3 to TRBJ2-2; tentatively, D is TRBD1 (6 bases). Per germline, CDR1 LGHNA and CDR2 YSLEER. V lost 8 bases to trimming and J lost 4 bases, with 14 bases between them. This CDR3 contains 14 residues. CDR3: CASCYRVGTGELFF. The CDR3 bases are TGCGCCAGCTGCTACAGGGTTGGCACCGGGGAGCTGTTTTTT.

The chain links TRBV4-3 to TRBJ2-5; D tentatively fits TRBD1 or TRBD2 (5 bases each). V was pared by 0 bases and J by 5 bases, with 13 bases between. Germline V gene data show CDR1 as LGHNA and CDR2 as YSLEER. This CDR3 has 15 residues. DNA of the CDR3: TGCGCCAGCAGCCAAGAGACAGTGGGGGTCGAGACCCAGTACTTC. This translates into CASSQETVGVETQYF.

The CDR3 region is CASSPVPLSHTQYF. CDR3 DNA sequence: TGTGCCAGCAGCCCGGTCCCCCTCTCTCATACGCAGTATTTT. The chain is built from TRBV28 and TRBJ2-3, with D uncertain. Germline V lookup: CDR1 MDHEN, CDR2 SYDVKM. CDR3 length: 14 residues. The ends were cut back, 6 bases at V and 7 bases at J, with 17 bases in the middle.

Regarding this clonotype: This may be a read error: a much more frequent sequence differs by one nucleotide. The gene calls are TRBV29-1 and TRBJ1-4, with TRBD1 matching over 9 bases. The CDR3 consists of 15 residues. Germline loops: CDR1 SQVTM, CDR2 ANQGSEA. The CDR3 DNA follows: TGCGGCGTTTCGGCCAGGGACAGGGTCGGGGAAAAACTGTTTTTT. This gives the protein CGVSARDRVGEKLFF. Filled out from reference TRBV29-1 and TRBJ1-4, the complete variable domain reads SAVISQKPSRDICQRGTSLTIQCQVDSQVTMMFWYRQQPGQSLTLIATANQGSEATYESGFVIDKFPISRPNLTFSTLTVSNMSPEDSSIYLCGVSARDRVGEKLFFGSGTQLSVL.

This clonotype has ten or more counts. The rearrangement links TRBV20-1 to TRBJ2-7; 8 nucleotides line up with TRBD1. Germline V gene data show CDR1 as DFQATT and CDR2 as SNEGSKA (reference sequence). The V gene end was trimmed by 5 bases and the J gene end by 5 bases; junction bases not matched to a gene: 5. The CDR3 has 12 amino acids. In DNA form, the CDR3 reads TGCAGTGCTGGGACAGGTGGGGACGAGCAGTACTTC. It translates to CSAGTGGDEQYF.

This clonotype has at least ten counts. The J gene is TRBJ2-1, the V gene TRBV20-1; 8 positions agree with TRBD1. CDR1 DFQATT and CDR2 SNEGSKA come from the germline V gene (reference sequence). CDR3 length equals 12 residues. The ends lost 2 bases at V and 13 bases at J; junction bases unmatched: 7. This CDR3 reads CSARSPGQVQFF. The CDR3, as DNA: TGCAGTGCTAGATCGCCGGGACAGGTACAGTTCTTC.

This chain joins TRBV21-1 and TRBJ2-7; the tabulated D call, TRBD1, remains unverified against the DNA. TRBV21-1 is deemed a pseudogene. The CDR3 is 16 amino acids. The CDR3 region is CASSKTNGTGRYEQYV. The CDR3 bases are TGTGCCAGCAGCAAAACAAACGGGACAGGGCGCTACGAGCAGTACGTC.

There are many counts of this clonotype. This sequence joins TRBV20-1 and TRBJ2-2; 12 bases fit TRBD2. The CDR3 extends over 15 amino acids. Germline values: CDR1 DFQATT, CDR2 SNEGSKA (reference sequence). Trimming removed 6 bases from V and 7 bases from J; junction bases left unmatched: 9. In nucleotides, the CDR3 is TGCAGTGCATCCTCTAGCGGGGGGGCAATCGGGGAGCTGTTTTTT. It is translated as CSASSSGGAIGELFF.

This clonotype has ten or more counts. The rearrangement uses TRBV11-2 and TRBJ2-7, with D possibly TRBD1 on 5 matching bases. The CDR3 sequence is 14 residues long. Deletions cut 0 bases from V and 5 bases from J, with 11 bases between. Germline V gene data show CDR1 as SGHAT and CDR2 as FQNNGV. CDR3 residues: CASSLEVGDHEQYF. CDR3 nucleotides: TGTGCCAGCAGCTTAGAGGTAGGGGATCACGAGCAGTACTTC. Full variable domain (outside the CDR3, taken from reference TRBV11-2 and TRBJ2-7): EAGVAQSPRYKIIEKRQSVAFWCNPISGHATLYWYQQILGQGPKLLIQFQNNGVVDDSQLPKDRFSAERLKGVDSTLKIQPAKLEDSAVYLCASSLEVGDHEQYFGPGTRLTVT.